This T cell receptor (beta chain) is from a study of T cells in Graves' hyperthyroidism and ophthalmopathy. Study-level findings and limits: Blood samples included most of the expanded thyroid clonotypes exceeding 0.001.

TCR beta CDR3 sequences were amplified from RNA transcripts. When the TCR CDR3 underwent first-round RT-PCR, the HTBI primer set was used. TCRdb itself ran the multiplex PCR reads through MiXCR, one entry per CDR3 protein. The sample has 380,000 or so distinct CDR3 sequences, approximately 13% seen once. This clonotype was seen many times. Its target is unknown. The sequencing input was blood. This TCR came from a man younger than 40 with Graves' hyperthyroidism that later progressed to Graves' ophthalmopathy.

The CDR3 coding sequence is TGTGCCAGCAGCTACGGCGGCGATCAGCCCCAGCATTTT. Its protein is CASSYGGDQPQHF. The chain combines TRBV7-9 with TRBJ1-5; D ambiguous. V lost 4 bases and J 5 bases, leaving 9 bases between the germline ends. The CDR3 is 13 residues long. Germline lookup yields CDR1 SEHNR and CDR2 FQNEAQ (reference sequence).